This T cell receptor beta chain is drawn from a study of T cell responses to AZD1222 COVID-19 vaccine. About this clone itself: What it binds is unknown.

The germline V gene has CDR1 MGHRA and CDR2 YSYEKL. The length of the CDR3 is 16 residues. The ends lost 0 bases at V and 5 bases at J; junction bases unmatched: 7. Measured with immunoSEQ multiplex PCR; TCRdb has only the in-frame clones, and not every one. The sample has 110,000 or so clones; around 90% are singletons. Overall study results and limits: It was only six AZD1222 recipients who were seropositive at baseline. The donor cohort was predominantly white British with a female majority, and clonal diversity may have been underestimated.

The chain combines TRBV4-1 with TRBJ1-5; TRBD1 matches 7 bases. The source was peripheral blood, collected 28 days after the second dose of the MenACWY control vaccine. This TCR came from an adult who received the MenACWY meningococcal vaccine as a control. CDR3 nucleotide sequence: TGCGCCAGCAGCCAAGATAAGGCAGGGGGTGATCAGCCCCAGCATTTT. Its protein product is CASSQDKAGGDQPQHF.